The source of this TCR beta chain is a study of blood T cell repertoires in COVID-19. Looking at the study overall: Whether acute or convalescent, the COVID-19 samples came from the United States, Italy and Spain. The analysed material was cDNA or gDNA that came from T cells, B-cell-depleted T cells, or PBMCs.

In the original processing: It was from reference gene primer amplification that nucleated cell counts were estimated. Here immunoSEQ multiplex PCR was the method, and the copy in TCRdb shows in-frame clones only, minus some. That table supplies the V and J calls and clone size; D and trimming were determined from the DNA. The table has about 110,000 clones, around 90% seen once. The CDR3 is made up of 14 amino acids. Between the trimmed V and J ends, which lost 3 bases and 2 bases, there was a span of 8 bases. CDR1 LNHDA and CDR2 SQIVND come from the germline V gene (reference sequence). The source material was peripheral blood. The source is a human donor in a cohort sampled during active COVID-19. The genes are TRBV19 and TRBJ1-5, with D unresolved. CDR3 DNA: TGTGCCAGTAGTATCGAACATCGCAATCAGCCCCAGCATTTT. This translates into CASSIEHRNQPQHF. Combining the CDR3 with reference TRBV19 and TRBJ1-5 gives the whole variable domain DGGITQSPKYLFRKEGQNVTLSCEQNLNHDAMYWYRQDPGQGLRLIYYSQIVNDFQKGDIAEGYSVSREKKESFPLTVTSAQKNPTAFYLCASSIEHRNQPQHFGDGTRLSIL.